Here is one TCR beta chain with its context. This sample was included in a study of blood T cell repertoires in COVID-19. Study-wide background: Samples representing acute and convalescent COVID-19 were sourced from the United States, Italy and Spain. The cDNA or gDNA used as material had been derived from T cells, B-cell-depleted T cells, or PBMCs.

Per the original methods: Researchers report that nucleated cell counts were estimated from reference gene primer amplification. Sequenced by immunoSEQ multiplex PCR; TCRdb stores in-frame clones only, minus some. D and trimming were read from the DNA, whereas the V and J calls and clone size are those reported in that table. Here the sample spans approximately 170,000 clones, more than 75% being singletons. One Seattle source followed patients from active infection through their disease course. This clonotype originated in a man in his late teens or twenties with COVID-19, enrolled during active disease. Sequencing used peripheral blood.

DNA for the CDR3: TGTGCCAGCAGGCTGATGGTAGGGGGCGAGCAGTACTTC. It specifies CASRLMVGGEQYF. This chain uses TRBV6-5 with TRBJ2-7; the D gene is possibly TRBD1 (6 bases). The CDR3 loop spans 13 amino acids. Looked up from germline, CDR1 is MNHEY and CDR2 is SVGAGI. Deletions cut 6 bases from V and 6 bases from J, with 15 bases between.